These 27 T cell receptor beta chains were sequenced from one sample in a study of CD8+ T cells in alopecia areata. Reverse transcribed after extraction, RNA yielded cDNA as the sequencing template. Using immunoSEQ multiplex PCR, the repertoire was profiled, and TCRdb retains in-frame clones only, with some absent. The sample records 150,000 to 200,000 clones, 50% to 75% being singletons. This specimen was CD4+ T cells sorted from blood, taken at week 0. These receptors originate from a human donor with alopecia areata.

This chain uses TRBV5-1 with TRBJ1-5, with 7 bases identical to TRBD1. The junction had 4 bases not matched to a gene; V was cut back by 4 bases and J by 0 bases. The CDR3 is 15 amino acids. Germline-derived CDR1 and CDR2 are SGHRS and YFSETQ. The DNA of the CDR3 is TGCGCCAGCAGCCAAGGGACAGCTAGCAATCAGCCCCAGCATTTT. Its protein product is CASSQGTASNQPQHF.

The chain has TRBV25-1 and TRBJ2-7, with D maybe TRBD1 (6 bases). Trimming stripped 7 bases from V and 6 bases from J, with 22 bases between. This CDR3 spans 15 amino acids. CDR1 and CDR2 from the germline V gene are MGHDK and SYGVNS. The CDR3 DNA is TGTGCCAGCACAATTCGACAGGAGATGTGGGTCGAGCAGTACTTC. It yields the protein CASTIRQEMWVEQYF.

The chain joins TRBV19 to TRBJ2-7, with 7 bases that match TRBD1. Trimming cost V 5 bases and J 0 bases; bases outside gene matches: 4. Per the germline V gene, CDR1 is LNHDA and CDR2 is SQIVND (reference sequence). This CDR3 has 14 residues. CDR3 DNA sequence: TGTGCCAGTAGTGCCCGGGACAGCTCCTACGAGCAGTACTTC. This gives the protein CASSARDSSYEQYF.

This clone came up a few times. The V and J genes are TRBV30 and TRBJ1-1, with D tentatively TRBD1 (5 bases). V lost 5 bases to trimming and J lost 0 bases, with 19 bases between them. The CDR3 contains 16 residues. The V gene's germline CDR1 is GTSNPN and CDR2 SVGIG (reference sequence). The DNA for the CDR3 is TGTGCCTGGTTAAACCGGGGCAACATCATGAACACTGAAGCTTTCTTT. Its protein product is CAWLNRGNIMNTEAFF.

This clone was counted only a few times. The chain carries TRBV7-2 and TRBJ2-3; D call uncertain. This CDR3 contains 14 residues. The germline V gene encodes CDR1 SGHTA and CDR2 FQGNSA. Trimming pared 5 bases from V and 3 bases from J, leaving 12 bases between. The CDR3 bases are TGTGCCAGCAGCCGCGGCGTGAGGACAGATACGCAGTATTTT. Its translation: CASSRGVRTDTQYF. Complete variable domain (other parts from reference TRBV7-2 and TRBJ2-3): GAGVSQSPSNKVTEKGKDVELRCDPISGHTALYWYRQSLGQGLEFLIYFQGNSAPDKSGLPSDRFSAERTGGSVSTLTIQRTQQEDSAVYLCASSRGVRTDTQYFGPGTRLTVL.

V and J are TRBV11-2 and TRBJ1-1; D is uncertain. CDR3 size: 15 residues. V lost 5 bases to trimming and J lost 8 bases, with 21 bases between them. Germline assignment: CDR1 SGHAT and CDR2 FQNNGV. The CDR3 protein is CASSPARKVKFEAFF. CDR3 sequence (DNA): TGTGCCAGCAGCCCGGCACGGAAAGTGAAATTCGAAGCTTTCTTT.

J is TRBJ2-2 and V is TRBV29-1; either TRBD1 or TRBD2 may supply D (5 bases each). Germline V CDR1 and CDR2: SQVTM, ANQGSEA. V lost 7 bases to trimming and J lost 7 bases, with 22 bases between them. This CDR3 has 15 amino acids. The CDR3 loop reads CSALSGRSGGGELFF. In nucleotides, the CDR3 is TGCAGCGCGCTCTCGGGTCGAAGTGGGGGCGGGGAGCTGTTTTTT.

This clone was observed a single time. The V call is TRBV23-1, the J call TRBJ1-1, with 10 bases fitting TRBD1. TRBV23-1 is assigned to the ORF class and has an uncertain function. This CDR3 comprises 16 residues. V lost 0 bases, J lost 5 bases, and 6 bases stayed unmatched. CDR3 sequence: CASSQSPDRGPTEAFF. CDR3 nucleotide sequence: TGCGCCAGCAGTCAATCTCCCGACAGGGGGCCAACTGAAGCTTTCTTT.

For the CDR3, the DNA is TGTGCCAGCAGCGCTCGCCCGACAGTCTCCTACGAGCAGTACTTC. Its translation is CASSARPTVSYEQYF. The chain couples TRBV9 to TRBJ2-7; D might be TRBD1 (5 bases). Trimming stripped 3 bases from V and 0 bases from J, with 13 bases between. Germline V lookup: CDR1 SGDLS, CDR2 YYNGEE. The CDR3 length is 15 residues.

V usage is TRBV29-1 and J usage is TRBJ1-4; D is possibly TRBD1 (6 bases). CDR1 and CDR2 (germline): SQVTM, ANQGSEA. The CDR3 spans 11 residues. V was pared by 6 bases and J by 10 bases, with 12 bases between. The CDR3, as DNA: TGCAGCGTGAACAGGGAGGGAAAACTGTTTTTT. Translation gives CSVNREGKLFF.

The CDR3 is CASKTSPEYTDTQYF. The CDR3 nucleotides read TGTGCCAGCAAGACGAGCCCCGAGTATACAGATACGCAGTATTTT. The genes are TRBV11-1 and TRBJ2-3; D remains unclear. Germline V gene data show CDR1 as SGHAT and CDR2 as FQDESV (reference sequence). The V end was cut by 7 bases, the J end by 3 bases, with 17 bases between. CDR3 length: 15 amino acids.

This clone appeared once. V is TRBV10-3 and J is TRBJ2-5; no clear D gene. Germline CDR1 and CDR2: ENHRY and SYGVKD. V lost 9 bases, J lost 0 bases, and 11 bases lay in between. The CDR3 consists of 13 residues. The CDR3 region has the DNA TGTGCCATTCGGACGGAGAACCAAGAGACCCAGTACTTC. Translating it yields CAIRTENQETQYF.

This clone showed up just a few times. V is TRBV30 and J is TRBJ2-3; 7 bases match TRBD2. Looked up from germline, CDR1 is GTSNPN and CDR2 is SVGIG (reference sequence). Trimming cost V 3 bases and J 2 bases; bases outside gene matches: 2. CDR3 length: 13 residues. CDR3 protein: CAWRAGTTDTQYF. For the CDR3, the DNA is TGTGCCTGGAGAGCGGGGACCACAGATACGCAGTATTTT.

In its sample, this clone was seen a few times. The chain is built from TRBV30 and TRBJ2-3, with a possible D match to TRBD1 (5 bases). Germline V CDR1 and CDR2: GTSNPN, SVGIG (reference sequence). Trimming left V 3 bases short and J 5 bases short, with 9 bases between. This CDR3 contains 12 residues. CDR3 DNA sequence: TGTGCCTGGAGGAGACAGCAAGATACGCAGTATTTT. Translation: CAWRRQQDTQYF.

V is TRBV30 and J is TRBJ2-7, with D perhaps TRBD1 or TRBD2 (5 bases each). This CDR3 has 14 residues. Germline assignment: CDR1 GTSNPN and CDR2 SVGIG (reference sequence). The germline V and J ends were trimmed by 0 bases and 0 bases, with 9 bases remaining between them. CDR3 DNA: TGTGCCTGGAGTGTTGGGGGAAACTCCTACGAGCAGTACTTC. Residues: CAWSVGGNSYEQYF.

This chain connects TRBV6-5 to TRBJ1-2, with D unresolved. Trimming removed 2 bases at V and 9 bases at J, with 19 bases between. Germline V CDR1 and CDR2: MNHEY, SVGAGI. CDR3 length: 15 residues. Here the CDR3 DNA reads TGTGCCAGCAGTTACGCCCTCCTTGACGGAGTGAGCTACACCTTC. Translated, it gives CASSYALLDGVSYTF.

The V gene is TRBV2, the J gene TRBJ1-5; the D gene is possibly TRBD1 (5 bases). V dropped 4 bases and J dropped 2 bases, with 6 bases sitting between them. Germline CDR1 SNHLY, CDR2 FYNNEI. There are 13 residues in the CDR3. CDR3 DNA sequence: TGTGCCAGCAGTGTACAGGGCAATCAGCCCCAGCATTTT. It translates to CASSVQGNQPQHF.

The chain is built from TRBV27 and TRBJ2-6; possibly TRBD1 for D (5 bases). The V gene lost 8 bases and the J gene lost 4 bases, with 12 bases spanning the gap. Germline CDR1 reads MNHEY; CDR2 reads SMNVEV (reference sequence). CDR3 length equals 14 residues. Here the CDR3 reads CASGRGSGANVLTF. CDR3 coding DNA: TGTGCCAGCGGTAGGGGATCCGGGGCCAACGTCCTGACTTTC.

The sample holds one count of this clone. The chain joins TRBV9 to TRBJ2-3; 10 nucleotides align to TRBD2. This CDR3 contains 15 residues. The V gene end was trimmed by 3 bases and the J gene end by 6 bases; junction bases not matched to a gene: 7. Germline CDR1 is SGDLS and CDR2 is YYNGEE. The CDR3 DNA sequence: TGTGCCAGCAGCGGGAGCGGGGGGGCACTGGATACGCAGTATTTT. Translation: CASSGSGGALDTQYF. Using reference TRBV9 and TRBJ2-3 for the parts outside the CDR3, the full variable domain is DSGVTQTPKHLITATGQRVTLRCSPRSGDLSVYWYQQSLDQGLQFLIQYYNGEERAKGNILERFSAQQFPDLHSELNLSSLELGDSALYFCASSGSGGALDTQYFGPGTRLTVL.

The V call is TRBV2, the J call TRBJ2-3; the D call may be TRBD1 or TRBD2 (6 bases each). Trimming removed 2 bases from V and 2 bases from J, with 11 bases in between. The CDR3 is 15 residues long. Germline V lookup: CDR1 SNHLY, CDR2 FYNNEI. Here the CDR3 reads CASSESGAPTDTQYF. The CDR3 region has the DNA TGTGCCAGCAGTGAATCGGGGGCGCCCACAGATACGCAGTATTTT. Full variable domain (rest looked up from reference TRBV2 and TRBJ2-3): EPEVTQTPSHQVTQMGQEVILRCVPISNHLYFYWYRQILGQKVEFLVSFYNNEISEKSEIFDDQFSVERPDGSNFTLKIRSTKLEDSAMYFCASSESGAPTDTQYFGPGTRLTVL.

The rearrangement joins TRBV10-3 to TRBJ1-6; 7 bases align to TRBD1. The CDR3 totals 13 residues. J gave up 9 bases and V 11 bases, and 10 bases lay outside the gene matches. From germline, CDR1 is ENHRY and CDR2 SYGVKD. CDR3 in DNA: TGTGCCGCCTCAAGAGGGGGCAGTTCACCCCTCCACTTT. This encodes CAASRGGSSPLHF.

This chain links TRBV30 with TRBJ1-1; possible D gene TRBD1, 6 bases. In germline, CDR1 is GTSNPN, CDR2 SVGIG (reference sequence). Trimming stripped 5 bases from V and 7 bases from J, with 17 bases between. CDR3 length equals 13 residues. CDR3 DNA sequence: TGTGCCTGGGGGACATCAGGGGCTGGTGAAGCTTTCTTT. Translated: CAWGTSGAGEAFF.

V gene TRBV25-1 combines with J gene TRBJ2-6; no clear D gene. The germline gives CDR1 MGHDK, CDR2 SYGVNS. V was clipped by 5 bases and J by 7 bases, with 18 bases between them. This CDR3 contains 16 residues. The CDR3 reads CASSSQGPEQANVLTF. DNA of the CDR3: TGTGCCAGCAGTTCCCAAGGGCCAGAGCAAGCCAACGTCCTGACTTTC.

The genes are TRBV18 and TRBJ2-2, with 8 bases aligning to TRBD1. Germline V gene lookup returns CDR1 KGHSH and CDR2 LQKENI. CDR3 length: 17 amino acids. Losses at the gene ends were 3 bases for V and 1 base for J; bases not matched to a gene: 7. The CDR3: CASSPTRTGQNTGELFF. DNA for the CDR3: TGTGCCAGCTCACCGACACGGACAGGGCAGAACACCGGGGAGCTGTTTTTT.

V gene TRBV5-6 combines with J gene TRBJ1-2, with 9 bases lining up with TRBD1. Trimming cost V 4 bases and J 4 bases; bases outside gene matches: 2. This CDR3 comprises 13 residues. CDR1 SGHDT and CDR2 YYEEEE come from the germline V gene. The CDR3 bases are TGTGCCAGCAGCAAACAGGGGGCCTATGGCTACACCTTC. This sequence encodes CASSKQGAYGYTF.

The V call is TRBV4-1, the J call TRBJ2-3; TRBD2 agrees at 8 bases. The CDR3 extends over 15 amino acids. Losses at the gene ends were 1 base for V and 4 bases for J; bases not matched to a gene: 4. Germline CDR1 is MGHRA and CDR2 is YSYEKL. The CDR3 loop is CASSQGSGGPDTQYF. The CDR3 coding sequence is TGCGCCAGCAGCCAAGGGTCGGGGGGGCCAGATACGCAGTATTTT.

In this sample, this clone turned up a few times. V and J are TRBV30 and TRBJ1-2; D possibly corresponds to TRBD1 (6 bases). Trimming took 4 bases from V and 6 from J, leaving 12 bases between them. The germline CDR1 and CDR2 sequences are GTSNPN and SVGIG (reference sequence). The length of the CDR3 is 12 residues. CDR3 loop: CAWKGVFDGYTF. As DNA, the CDR3 is TGTGCCTGGAAGGGGGTTTTCGATGGCTACACCTTC.